The clone carrying this TCR beta chain was detected only a few times. Its target is not known. The source of the sample is a study of molecular identifiers for immune sequencing clone quantification. Regarding the study as a whole: Same-barcode identical TCR molecules could make highly expanded clones look smaller than they are. The study reportedly detected spiked Jurkat TCR RNA from one cell among about 1.1 million naive cells.

In TCRdb, the PCR reads were re-called with MiXCR into one record per CDR3 protein. Counted here are some 590,000 distinct CDR3 sequences, approximately 24% occurring once; the ten biggest clones make up 0.7% to 0.95%. This CDR3 has 13 residues. Deletions cut 5 bases from V and 6 bases from J, with 14 bases between. The germline CDR1 and CDR2 sequences are SEHNR and FQNEAQ (reference sequence). Using a CD8+CD4-CCR7+CD45RA+ phenotype, naive CD8 T cells were sorted. The chain couples TRBV7-9 to TRBJ2-7; D may be TRBD2 (5 bases). The TCR comes from a human donor in good health. Some libraries in this study had Jurkat cell RNA spiked in. The sample taken for sequencing was naive CD8+ T cells from blood, with Jurkat cell RNA spiked in. Subset defined: FACS-sorted CD8+CD4-CCR7+CD45RA+ naive T cells. The CDR3 DNA is TGTGCCAGCAGCGGAGGACTTAAGCTCGAGCAGTACTTC. Translating it yields CASSGGLKLEQYF.